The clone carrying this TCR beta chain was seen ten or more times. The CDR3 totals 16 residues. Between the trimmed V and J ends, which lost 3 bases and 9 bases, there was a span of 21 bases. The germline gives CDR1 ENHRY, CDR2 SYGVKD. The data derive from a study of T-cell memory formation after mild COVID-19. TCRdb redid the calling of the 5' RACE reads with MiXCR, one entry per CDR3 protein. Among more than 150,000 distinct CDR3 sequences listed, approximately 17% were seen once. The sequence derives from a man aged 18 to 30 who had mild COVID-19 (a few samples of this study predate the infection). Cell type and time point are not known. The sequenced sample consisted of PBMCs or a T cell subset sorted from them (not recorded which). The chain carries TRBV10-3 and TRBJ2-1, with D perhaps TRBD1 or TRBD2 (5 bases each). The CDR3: CAISERSPREGLEQFF. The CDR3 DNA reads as TGTGCCATCAGTGAAAGGTCCCCCCGTGAGGGGCTTGAGCAGTTCTTC.